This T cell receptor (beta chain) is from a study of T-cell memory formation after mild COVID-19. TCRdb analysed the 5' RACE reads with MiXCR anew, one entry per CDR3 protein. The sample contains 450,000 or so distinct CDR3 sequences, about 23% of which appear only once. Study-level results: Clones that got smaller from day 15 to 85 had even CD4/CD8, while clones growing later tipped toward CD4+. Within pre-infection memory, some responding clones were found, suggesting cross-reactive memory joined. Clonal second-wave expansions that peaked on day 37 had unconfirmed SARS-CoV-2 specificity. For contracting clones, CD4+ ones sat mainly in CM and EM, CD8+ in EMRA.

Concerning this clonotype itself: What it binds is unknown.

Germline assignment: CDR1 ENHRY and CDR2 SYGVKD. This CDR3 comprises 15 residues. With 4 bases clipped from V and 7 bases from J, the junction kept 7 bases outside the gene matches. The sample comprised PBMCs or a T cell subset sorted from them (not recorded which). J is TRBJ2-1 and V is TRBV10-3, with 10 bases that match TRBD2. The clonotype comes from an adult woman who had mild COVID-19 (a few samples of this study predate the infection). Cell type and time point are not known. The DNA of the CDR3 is TGTGCCATCAGTGGACTAGCGGGCGGCGGGAATGAGCAGTTCTTC. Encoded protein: CAISGLAGGGNEQFF.